This T cell receptor beta chain was identified in a study of blood T cell repertoires in COVID-19. There are 12 residues in the CDR3. Germline CDR1 MNHNY, CDR2 SVGAGI (reference sequence). The V segment lost 7 bases and the J segment 4 bases; nucleotides outside the gene matches: 3. Profiling relied on immunoSEQ multiplex PCR, and the TCRdb table lists in-frame clones only, not all of them. The sample records 150,000 to 200,000 clones, around 80% being singletons. The source is a woman aged 55-70 years who had recovered from COVID-19. Sequenced material: PBMCs or T cells enriched from blood (not recorded which). The V call is TRBV6-6, the J call TRBJ1-2; 7 bases are a match to TRBD1. Written as DNA, the CDR3 is TGTGCCAGCAAAGGACAGGCCTATGGCTACACCTTC. It encodes CASKGQAYGYTF.